This entry concerns a single TCR beta chain. Two negative PCRs, clearance, or symptom resolution were required of recovered Cohort 3 donors. This specimen belongs to a study of blood T cell repertoires in COVID-19. About the study: COVID-19 samples, acute and convalescent, were from the United States, Italy and Spain. Sample material is recorded as cDNA or gDNA derived from T cells, B-cell-depleted T cells, or PBMCs.

As processed by the authors: By means of reference gene primer amplification, nucleated cell counts were estimated. The repertoire was sequenced with immunoSEQ multiplex PCR; TCRdb's copy has only in-frame clones and lacks some. D and trimming were read from the DNA, whereas the V and J calls and clone size are those reported in that table. The sample contains approximately 190,000 clones, approximately 83% of which appear only once. Germline CDR1 and CDR2: MDHEN and SYDVKM. The CDR3 has 16 amino acids. V shed 8 bases, J shed 1 base, and the junction held 13 bases outside the gene matches. This sequence originates from a man aged 35 to 55 who had recovered from COVID-19. The rearrangement uses TRBV28 and TRBJ1-1; 7 bases fit TRBD1. The specimen sequenced was PBMCs or T cells enriched from blood (not recorded which). CDR3 in amino acids: CASPGEGGLGNTEAFF. The CDR3 DNA follows: TGTGCCAGCCCAGGAGAAGGGGGCCTGGGGAACACTGAAGCTTTCTTT.